The present entry profiles one T cell receptor beta chain with its context. The antigen remains unidentified. Two or more post-ART PBMC samples, plus at least one pre-ART sample, were available for each donor. Treatment for every participant with HIV took place in the United States. Survey level was the resolution at which the v3.0 immunoSEQ assay ran. Generated by immunoSEQ multiplex PCR, the TCRdb table keeps only in-frame clones and is missing some. The sample contains more than 35,000 clones, about 95% of which appear only once. The data are from a study of long-term antiretroviral therapy in people with HIV. Overall study results and limits: Upon ART, diversity increased but remained lower than transplant donor controls.

The specimen was unsorted PBMCs, collected 3.7 years after starting antiretroviral therapy. The clonotype comes from a woman in her forties or fifties with HIV.

This chain's CDR3 is CSVLTGGGETQYF. Here the CDR3 DNA reads TGCAGCGTTTTAACAGGGGGAGGAGAGACCCAGTACTTC. The chain employs TRBV29-1 and TRBJ2-5; 8 bases are a match to TRBD1. J was trimmed by 4 bases and V by 5 bases; bases with no gene match: 6. CDR1 is SQVTM, CDR2 ANQGSEA, per germline. The CDR3 runs to 13 residues.